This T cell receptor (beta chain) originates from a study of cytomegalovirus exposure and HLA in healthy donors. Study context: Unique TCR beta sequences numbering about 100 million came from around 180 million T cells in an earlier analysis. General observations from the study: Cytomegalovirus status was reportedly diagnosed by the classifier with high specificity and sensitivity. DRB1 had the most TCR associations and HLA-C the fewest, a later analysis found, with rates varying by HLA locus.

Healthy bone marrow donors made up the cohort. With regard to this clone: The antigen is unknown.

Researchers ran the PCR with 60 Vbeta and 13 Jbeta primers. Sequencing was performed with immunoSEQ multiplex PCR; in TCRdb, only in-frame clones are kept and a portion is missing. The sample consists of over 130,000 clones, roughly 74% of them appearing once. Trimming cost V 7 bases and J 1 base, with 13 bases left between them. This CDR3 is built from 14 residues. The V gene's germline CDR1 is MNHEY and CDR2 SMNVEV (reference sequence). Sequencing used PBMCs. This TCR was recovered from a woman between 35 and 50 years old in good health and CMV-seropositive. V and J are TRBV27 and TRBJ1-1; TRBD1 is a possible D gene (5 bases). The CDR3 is CASTPGGSNTEAFF. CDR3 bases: TGTGCCAGCACCCCCGGGGGGTCGAACACTGAAGCTTTCTTT.